This T cell receptor beta chain was captured by sequencing in a study of CD8+ T cells in alopecia areata (dated by TCRdb to 2017 to 2018). A note on the overall study: Treated patients were enrolled in an open-label pilot trial of oral tofacitinib at 5 to 10 mg twice daily for moderate-to-severe alopecia areata. Patients stayed on tofacitinib for 6 to 18 months and then had 6 months of follow-up off drug so that delayed response and recurrence could be assessed. For the treated patients, the SALT score, which quantifies what percentage of scalp surface area is affected, served as the measure of disease severity. In both human patients and the C3H/HeJ mouse model, the study applied high-throughput TCRbeta sequencing to look at T cell clonal expansion in alopecia areata. On the human side, TCRbeta sequencing was run on scalp tissue and on sorted CD4+ and CD8+ peripheral blood T cells from healthy controls and from alopecia areata patients with either patchy or totalis/universalis disease. Tofacitinib-treated patients had biopsies at baseline and at 4 and 24 weeks of treatment, with a later scalp biopsy in several patients. Scalp clonality was compared among normal scalp (n=4), patchy alopecia areata scalp (n=8), and alopecia totalis/universalis scalp (n=8). The RNA source kit depended on sample type: the PAXgene miRNA kit for fixed scalp, the miRNeasy kit for PBMCs, and the RNeasy kit for mouse skin. immunoSEQ multiplex PCR using 35 Vbeta forward primers and 13 Jbeta reverse primers was used to amplify TCRbeta CDR3 regions. General conclusions and limits of the study: Unlike mouse skin, where gammadelta T cells dominate, normal human skin contains resident alphabeta T cells that get sequenced too, which complicates analysis of the scalp TCR repertoire. Tofacitinib significantly lowered scalp clonality and the number of expanded CD8+ clones among the top 100 scalp clones. Shared TCR sequences between patients were less evident than in mice, which may be partly attributable to HLA diversity in the patient population. During tofacitinib treatment, many expanded lesional clones stuck around in both scalp and blood, and this persistence may partly explain why relapse happens after treatment is stopped. The treated cohort was small, with a single nonresponder, so links between baseline CD8+ expansion and response need larger studies. Compared with normal scalp, lesional scalp, particularly in alopecia totalis/universalis, had higher clonality and more expanded CD8+ clones, which suggests antigenic drive.

The library was generated by the immunoSEQ multiplex PCR assay. RNA was extracted from all samples and reverse transcribed into cDNA, which served as template for TCR sequencing. First-strand cDNA was synthesized with SuperScript III using a 2:1 mix of oligo-dT and random hexamers. Amplification bias was assessed with a synthetic immune receptor repertoire, and residual bias was removed computationally. The original pipeline was this. Raw reads were preprocessed for error removal, and CDR3 was defined according to IMGT conventions as running from the conserved cysteine to phenylalanine. Clonality was computed as 1 minus the Shannon entropy, with the entropy normalized by log2 of the number of productive unique TCRs. Whether each scalp clone was CD4 or CD8 was inferred by checking scalp TCRbeta sequences against the CD4 and CD8 repertoires from sorted blood. Not all clones reach the TCRdb copy of this immuneACCESS table, which keeps in-frame sequences only. Checked studies attribute under half of the gap to unresolved V genes and leave the rest unexplained. The DNA was the basis for D and trimming; V, J and clone size are from that table. The sample records roughly 190,000 clones, more than 55% of which are singletons. 1.3% of the sample rests with the top ten.

The sample's treatment or condition label is to be understood as: oral pan-JAK inhibitor, 5-10 mg twice daily. From alopecia areata patients, peripheral blood was collected along with lesional scalp punch biopsies. PBMCs were separated by density centrifugation and stained for CD3, CD4 and CD8, after which CD4+ and CD8+ T cells were sorted on a FACSAria. To note about this clone: Its antigen specificity is not known. Qualities for individual bases were not recorded, and no much larger clone is one base off.

The CDR3 holds 13 amino acids from the cysteine to the phenylalanine. The CDR3 DNA has 39 bases and is translated from base 1. V is shortened by 0 bases, J by 2 bases, and the region joining them spans 5 bases. Looking up the germline V gene yields CDR1 SGHNT and CDR2 YENEEA. This sample comprised CD4+ T cells sorted from blood, obtained around week 47, from a patient treated with tofacitinib. This receptor was taken from a human donor with alopecia areata. The chain links TRBV11-3 with TRBJ2-7, with the D gene call left open. The CDR3 protein: CASSLDSTYEQYF. Here is the DNA: TGTGCCAGCAGCTTAGACAGCACCTACGAGCAGTACTTC.